The rows below give T cell receptor beta chains drawn from one sample of a study of PD-L1 blockade in urothelial cancer. TCRdb's table, derived via immunoSEQ multiplex PCR, lists solely in-frame clones and lacks some. The sample lists about 15,000 clones, 87% occurring once. The starting material was PBMCs, obtained around atezolizumab (anti-PD-L1) treatment. These TCRs come from a man in his fifties with urothelial cancer. Each CDR3 is given with its conserved first and last residue. Fields, in order: J gene, V gene, CDR3 protein.

j_gene: TRBJ2-5
v_gene: TRBV10-1
CDR3aa: CASSGRTGLQETQYF

j_gene: TRBJ2-5
v_gene: TRBV11-3
CDR3aa: CASSLGSGMETQYF

j_gene: TRBJ2-3
v_gene: TRBV6-4
CDR3aa: CASSDGTSGPDTQYF

j_gene: TRBJ2-5
v_gene: TRBV19
CDR3aa: CASSRLGTDQETQYF

j_gene: TRBJ2-3
v_gene: TRBV7-9
CDR3aa: CASSFLGGGADTQYF

j_gene: TRBJ2-7
v_gene: TRBV2
CDR3aa: CASSASGPSGSYEQYF

j_gene: TRBJ1-5
v_gene: TRBV7-9
CDR3aa: CASSSYNQPQHF

j_gene: TRBJ2-1
v_gene: TRBV28
CDR3aa: CASSWTTGLGNNEQFF

j_gene: TRBJ1-4
v_gene: TRBV30
CDR3aa: CAWRHRGGGEKLFF

j_gene: TRBJ2-5
v_gene: TRBV25-1
CDR3aa: CASSEFGPRGETQYF

j_gene: TRBJ1-1
v_gene: TRBV10-3
CDR3aa: CATTGQVNTEAFF

j_gene: TRBJ1-2
v_gene: TRBV6-1
CDR3aa: CASTSTGLYGYTF

j_gene: TRBJ1-6
v_gene: TRBV27
CDR3aa: CASSPITGSSPLHF

j_gene: TRBJ2-5
v_gene: TRBV20-1
CDR3aa: CSVEDRETQYF